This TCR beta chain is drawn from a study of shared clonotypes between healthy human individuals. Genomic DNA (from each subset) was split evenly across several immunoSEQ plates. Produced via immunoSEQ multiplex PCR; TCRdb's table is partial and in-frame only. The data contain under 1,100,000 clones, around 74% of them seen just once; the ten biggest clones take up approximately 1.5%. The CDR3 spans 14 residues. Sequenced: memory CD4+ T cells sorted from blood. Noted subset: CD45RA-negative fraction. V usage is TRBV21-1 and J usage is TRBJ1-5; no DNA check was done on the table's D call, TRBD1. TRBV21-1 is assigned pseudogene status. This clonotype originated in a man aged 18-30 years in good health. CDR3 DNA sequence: TGTGCCAGCTTCTTTACAGGGGGTAGTCAGCCCCAGCATTTT. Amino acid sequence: CASFFTGGSQPQHF.